These 15 T cell receptor beta chains were all obtained from the same sample, sequenced in a study of regulatory T cells in long-lasting Graves disease. Sample time point: persistent/refractory GD, antithyroid drugs over 5 years with positive TRAb. Extracted PBMC RNA gave rise to the TCR library. CDR3-region Arm-PCR and iRepertoire HTBI primers produced the TCR beta libraries. TCRdb redid the calling of the multiplex PCR reads with MiXCR, one entry per CDR3 protein. The repertoire holds over 300,000 distinct CDR3 sequences, with roughly a fifth as singletons. The sample consisted of peripheral blood mononuclear cells (PBMCs), taken when the disease was refractory, from a patient treated with antithyroid drugs. Receptors originate from a female donor with Graves disease.

On this clonotype itself: A single base separates this from a much larger clone, so it may be a read error. This CDR3 fails to terminate in the conserved phenylalanine or tryptophan, so it likely reflects a read error. The chain has TRBV6-1 and TRBJ2-7; D remains ambiguous. V shed 6 bases and J shed 2 bases, with 14 bases lying between them. Germline V lookup: CDR1 MNHNS, CDR2 SASEGT. The CDR3 totals 14 residues. CDR3 region: CASSPSGYTYEQYL. Written as DNA, the CDR3 is TGTGCCAGCAGCCCTTCAGGTTACACCTACGAGCAGTACCTC.

This clonotype was observed many times. The chain recombines TRBV7-2 with TRBJ1-2, with 9 bases identical to TRBD1. V trimming: 5 bases; J trimming: 6 bases; junction bases outside the gene matches: 13. The CDR3 runs to 16 residues. The germline CDR1 and CDR2 sequences are SGHTA and FQGNSA. As DNA, the CDR3 is TGTGCCAGCAGCGAAGACCGGGACAGGGTTGTGAATGGCTACACCTTC. It yields the protein CASSEDRDRVVNGYTF.

Concerning this clonotype itself: This CDR3 is missing its conserved last phenylalanine or tryptophan, likely due to a read error. The gene calls are TRBV6-1 and TRBJ1-1, with D unclear. Trimming shortened V by 7 bases and J by 5 bases, and 8 bases separated the two germline ends. Germline CDR1 and CDR2: MNHNS and SASEGT. The CDR3 has 11 amino acids. The CDR3 region has the DNA TGTGCCAGCAAAGAGAGGACTGAAGCTTTCCTT. It encodes CASKERTEAFL.

The table lists this clonotype with many counts. CDR3 nucleotide sequence: TGCAGTGCTCGAGGGCCGCTGAACACTGAAGCTTTCTTT. Encoded protein: CSARGPLNTEAFF. The chain joins TRBV20-1 to TRBJ1-1; D unresolved. The CDR3 has 13 residues. CDR1 and CDR2 from the germline V gene are DFQATT and SNEGSKA (reference sequence). Trimming pared 5 bases from V and 0 bases from J, leaving 10 bases between.

This clonotype was seen more than once but under ten times. The gene calls are TRBV10-3 and TRBJ1-1; 7 bases align to TRBD1. This CDR3 region has 13 residues. Germline assignment: CDR1 ENHRY and CDR2 SYGVKD. The V gene end was trimmed by 4 bases and the J gene end by 5 bases; junction bases not matched to a gene: 4. The DNA of the CDR3 is TGTGCCATCAGTGTTCAGGGGGATACTGAAGCTTTCTTT. Its protein product is CAISVQGDTEAFF.

This clonotype appeared many times. The CDR3 is CASREPGRPTEAFF. CDR3 sequence (DNA): TGTGCCAGCAGAGAGCCGGGACGACCCACTGAAGCTTTCTTT. V and J are TRBV6-1 and TRBJ1-1; a possible D gene is TRBD1 (5 bases). The V end was cut by 6 bases, the J end by 4 bases, with 15 bases between. This CDR3 has 14 residues. The germline CDR1 and CDR2 sequences are MNHNS and SASEGT.

This clonotype was picked up many times. The J gene is TRBJ2-7, the V gene TRBV11-2; TRBD2 agrees at 12 bases. Germline assignment: CDR1 SGHAT and CDR2 FQNNGV. This CDR3 contains 16 residues. V lost 5 bases to trimming and J lost 5 bases; unmatched junction nucleotides: 10. In nucleotides, the CDR3 is TGTGCCAGCAGCATCCGCCTAGCGGGAGGGTTCCACGAGCAGTACTTC. It codes for CASSIRLAGGFHEQYF.

The chain links TRBV6-2 or TRBV6-3 to TRBJ2-2; possibly TRBD1 for D (6 bases). This CDR3 has 15 amino acids. Germline V gene sequence: CDR1 MNHEY, CDR2 SVGEGT. Trimming took 6 bases from V and 1 from J, leaving 12 bases between them. The CDR3 loop reads CASRGARGNTGELFF. The CDR3 coding sequence is TGTGCCAGCAGGGGGGCCAGGGGGAACACCGGGGAGCTGTTTTTT.

This clonotype was seen a few times. The chain couples TRBV7-2 to TRBJ1-2; 7 bases match TRBD1. This CDR3 region has 16 residues. J lost 2 bases, V lost 3 bases, and 9 bases had no gene match. CDR1 is SGHTA, CDR2 FQGNSA, per germline. Here the CDR3 reads CASSFAGGNPNYGYTF. The CDR3 bases are TGTGCCAGCAGCTTTGCAGGGGGGAACCCCAACTATGGCTACACCTTC.

This clonotype was picked up many times. The V and J genes are TRBV7-9 and TRBJ1-6, with TRBD1 identical over 9 bases. V was clipped by 1 base and J by 9 bases; unmatched bases: 4. The length of the CDR3 is 15 residues. The germline V gene encodes CDR1 SEHNR and CDR2 FQNEAQ (reference sequence). In DNA, the CDR3 is TGTGCCAGCAGCTTAGTTGGGACAGGGACTTCACCCCTCCACTTT. Protein product: CASSLVGTGTSPLHF. The full variable domain, in which reference TRBV7-9 and TRBJ1-6 provide the parts outside the CDR3, is DTGVSQNPRHKITKRGQNVTFRCDPISEHNRLYWYRQTLGQGPEFLTYFQNEAQLEKSRLLSDRFSAERPKGSFSTLEIQRTEQGDSAMYLCASSLVGTGTSPLHFGNGTRLTVT.

This clonotype was found many times. Mismatch with germline at one junction end may stem from a read error. The rearrangement links TRBV27 to TRBJ1-5; no clear D gene. Germline assignment: CDR1 MNHEY and CDR2 SMNVEV (reference sequence). This CDR3 region has 15 residues. The DNA of the CDR3 is TGTGCCAGCAGATTATTGGGGATTAGCAATCAGCCCCAGCATTTT. This gives the protein CASRLLGISNQPQHF.

The chain links TRBV11-3 to TRBJ2-3, with 8 bases identical to TRBD2. The J segment lost 2 bases and the V segment lost 5 bases, leaving 9 bases of the junction unmatched. The V gene's germline CDR1 is SGHNT and CDR2 YENEEA. This CDR3 has 16 amino acids. In nucleotides, the CDR3 is TGTGCCAGCAGCCCGGGAACTAGCGGACTCACAGATACGCAGTATTTT. Protein sequence: CASSPGTSGLTDTQYF.

This clonotype came up many times. V usage is TRBV20-1 and J usage is TRBJ1-1, with D possibly TRBD1 on 6 matching bases. Trimming pared 0 bases from V and 4 bases from J, leaving 18 bases between. Germline assignment: CDR1 DFQATT and CDR2 SNEGSKA (reference sequence). The CDR3 is made up of 16 amino acids. The CDR3 region has the DNA TGCAGTGCTAGAGATAGTGTAAGGGGGACGGGCACTGAAGCTTTCTTT. Residues: CSARDSVRGTGTEAFF.

The chain combines TRBV27 with TRBJ1-6, with D perhaps matching TRBD1 (5 bases). Germline CDR1 is MNHEY and CDR2 is SMNVEV (reference sequence). The CDR3 runs to 14 residues. V was cut by 5 bases and J by 7 bases, with 12 bases left in between. The CDR3 nucleotides are TGTGCCAGCAGTCTCAGGGTGGCGAATTCACCCCTCCACTTT. Amino acid sequence: CASSLRVANSPLHF.

Many counts were recorded for this clonotype. The V gene is TRBV7-3, the J gene TRBJ1-4; tentatively, D is TRBD1 (6 bases). Germline CDR1 is SGHTA and CDR2 is FQGTGA. This CDR3 is built from 17 residues. V lost 1 base, J lost 3 bases, and 15 bases lay in between. The CDR3 DNA reads TGTGCCAGCAGCTTAAGATGGTCGGGGGCATCTAATGAAAAACTGTTTTTT. This gives the protein CASSLRWSGASNEKLFF.